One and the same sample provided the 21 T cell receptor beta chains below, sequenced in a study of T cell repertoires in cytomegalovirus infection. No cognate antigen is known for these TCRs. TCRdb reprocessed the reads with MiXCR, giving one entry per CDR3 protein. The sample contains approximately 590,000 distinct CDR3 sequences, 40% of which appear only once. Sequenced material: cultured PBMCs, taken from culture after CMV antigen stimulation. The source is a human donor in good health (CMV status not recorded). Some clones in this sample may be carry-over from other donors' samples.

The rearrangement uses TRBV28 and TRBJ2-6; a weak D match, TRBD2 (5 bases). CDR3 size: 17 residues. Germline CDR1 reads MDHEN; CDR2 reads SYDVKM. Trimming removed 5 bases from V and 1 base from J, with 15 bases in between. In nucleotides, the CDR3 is TGTGCCAGCAGTAGAACGGGGTTTGGTTCTGGGGCCAACGTCCTGACTTTC. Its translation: CASSRTGFGSGANVLTF.

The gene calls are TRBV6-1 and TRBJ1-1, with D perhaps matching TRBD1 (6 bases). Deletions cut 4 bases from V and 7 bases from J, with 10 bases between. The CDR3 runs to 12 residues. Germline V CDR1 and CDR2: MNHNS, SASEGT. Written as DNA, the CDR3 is TGTGCCAGCAGTGCAGGGGATCTTGAAGCTTTCTTT. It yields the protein CASSAGDLEAFF.

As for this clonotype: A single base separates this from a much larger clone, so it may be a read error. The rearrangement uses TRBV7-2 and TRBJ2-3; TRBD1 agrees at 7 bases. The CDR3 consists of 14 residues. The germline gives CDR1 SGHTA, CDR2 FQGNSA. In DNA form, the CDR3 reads TGTGCCAGCAGCCCACAGGGGTCCACAGATACGAAGTATTTT. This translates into CASSPQGSTDTKYF.

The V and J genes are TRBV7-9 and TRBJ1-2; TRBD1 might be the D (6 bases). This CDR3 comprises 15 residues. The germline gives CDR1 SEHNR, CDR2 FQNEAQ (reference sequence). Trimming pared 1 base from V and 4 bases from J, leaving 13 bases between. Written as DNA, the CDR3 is TGTGCCAGCAGCTTAGGTGGGGGGCCGCCCTATGGCTACACCTTC. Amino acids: CASSLGGGPPYGYTF.

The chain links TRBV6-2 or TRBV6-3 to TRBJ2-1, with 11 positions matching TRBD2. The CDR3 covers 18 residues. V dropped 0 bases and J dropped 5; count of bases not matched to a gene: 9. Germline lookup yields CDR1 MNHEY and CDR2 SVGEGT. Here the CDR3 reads CASSYSLELAGEHNEQFF. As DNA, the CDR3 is TGTGCCAGCAGTTACTCCCTAGAACTAGCGGGAGAGCACAATGAGCAGTTCTTC.

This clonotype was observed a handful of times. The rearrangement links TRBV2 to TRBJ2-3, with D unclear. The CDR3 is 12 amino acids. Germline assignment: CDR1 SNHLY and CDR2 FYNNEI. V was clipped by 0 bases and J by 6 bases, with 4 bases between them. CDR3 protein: CASSEAFDTQYF. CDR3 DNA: TGTGCCAGCAGTGAAGCGTTTGATACGCAGTATTTT.

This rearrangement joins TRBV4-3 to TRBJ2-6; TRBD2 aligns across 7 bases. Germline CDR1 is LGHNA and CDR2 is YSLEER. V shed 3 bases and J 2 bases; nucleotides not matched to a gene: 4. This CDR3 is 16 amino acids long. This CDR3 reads CASSHSGRAGANVLTF. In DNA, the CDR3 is TGCGCCAGCAGCCACAGTGGGAGGGCTGGGGCCAACGTCCTGACTTTC.

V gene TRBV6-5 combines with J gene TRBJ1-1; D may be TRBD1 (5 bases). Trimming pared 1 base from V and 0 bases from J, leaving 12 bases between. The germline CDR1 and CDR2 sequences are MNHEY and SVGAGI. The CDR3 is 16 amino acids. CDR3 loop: CASSYLGVPLNTEAFF. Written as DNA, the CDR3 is TGTGCCAGCAGTTACTTGGGGGTCCCATTGAACACTGAAGCTTTCTTT.

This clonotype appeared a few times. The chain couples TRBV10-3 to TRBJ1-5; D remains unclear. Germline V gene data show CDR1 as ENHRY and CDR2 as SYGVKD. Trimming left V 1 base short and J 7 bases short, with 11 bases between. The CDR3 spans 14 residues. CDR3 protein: CAISEFASRQPQHF. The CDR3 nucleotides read TGTGCCATCAGTGAGTTCGCCAGTAGGCAGCCCCAGCATTTT.

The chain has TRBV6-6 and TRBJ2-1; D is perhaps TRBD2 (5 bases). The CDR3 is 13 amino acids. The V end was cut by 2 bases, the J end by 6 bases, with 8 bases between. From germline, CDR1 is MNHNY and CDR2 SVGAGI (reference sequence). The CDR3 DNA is TGTGCCAGCAGTTACGTAGGACTCAATGAGCAGTTCTTC. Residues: CASSYVGLNEQFF.

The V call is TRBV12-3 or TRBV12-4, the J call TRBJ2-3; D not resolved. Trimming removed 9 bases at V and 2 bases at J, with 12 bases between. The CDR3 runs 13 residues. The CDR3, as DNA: TGTGCCAGTGATAACGGGTTCACAGATACGCAGTATTTT. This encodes CASDNGFTDTQYF.

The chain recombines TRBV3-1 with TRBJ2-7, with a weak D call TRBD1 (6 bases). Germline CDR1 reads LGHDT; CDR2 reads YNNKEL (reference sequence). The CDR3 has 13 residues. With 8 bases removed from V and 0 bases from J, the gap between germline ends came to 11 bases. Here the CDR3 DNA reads TGTGCCAGCCCCCGGACAGACTCCTACGAGCAGTACTTC. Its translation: CASPRTDSYEQYF.

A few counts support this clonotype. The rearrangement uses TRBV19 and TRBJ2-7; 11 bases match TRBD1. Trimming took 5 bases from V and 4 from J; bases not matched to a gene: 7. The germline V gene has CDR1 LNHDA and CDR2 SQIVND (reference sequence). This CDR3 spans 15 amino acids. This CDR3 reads CASSSGTGGTYEQYF. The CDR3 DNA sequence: TGTGCCAGTAGTTCCGGGACAGGGGGGACGTACGAGCAGTACTTC.

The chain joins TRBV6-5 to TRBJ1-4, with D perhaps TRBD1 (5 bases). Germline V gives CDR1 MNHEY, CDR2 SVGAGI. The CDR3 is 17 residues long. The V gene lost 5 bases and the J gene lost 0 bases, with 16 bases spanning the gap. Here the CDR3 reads CASSPIARAATNEKLFF. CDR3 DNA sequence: TGTGCCAGCAGTCCGATCGCCAGGGCTGCAACTAATGAAAAACTGTTTTTT.

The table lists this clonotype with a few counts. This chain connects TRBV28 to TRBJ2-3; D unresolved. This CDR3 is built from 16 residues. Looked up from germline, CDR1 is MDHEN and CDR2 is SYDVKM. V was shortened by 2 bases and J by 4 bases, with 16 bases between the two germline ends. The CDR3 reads CASSLIGASGSDTQYF. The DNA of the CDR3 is TGTGCCAGCAGTTTAATCGGAGCTAGTGGTTCAGATACGCAGTATTTT.

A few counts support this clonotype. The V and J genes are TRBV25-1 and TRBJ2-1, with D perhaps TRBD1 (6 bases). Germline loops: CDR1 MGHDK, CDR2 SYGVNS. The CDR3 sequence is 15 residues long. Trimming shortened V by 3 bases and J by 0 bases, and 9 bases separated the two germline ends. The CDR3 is CASSDRTVSYNEQFF. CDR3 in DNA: TGTGCCAGCAGTGACCGGACAGTCTCCTACAATGAGCAGTTCTTC.

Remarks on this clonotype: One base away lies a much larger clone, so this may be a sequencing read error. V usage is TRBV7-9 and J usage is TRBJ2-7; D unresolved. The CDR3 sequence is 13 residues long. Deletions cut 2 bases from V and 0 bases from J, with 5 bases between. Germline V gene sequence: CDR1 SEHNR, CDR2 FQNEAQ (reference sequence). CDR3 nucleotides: TGTGCCAGCAGCTTATACAGCTCCTACGAGCAGTACTTC. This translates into CASSLYSSYEQYF.

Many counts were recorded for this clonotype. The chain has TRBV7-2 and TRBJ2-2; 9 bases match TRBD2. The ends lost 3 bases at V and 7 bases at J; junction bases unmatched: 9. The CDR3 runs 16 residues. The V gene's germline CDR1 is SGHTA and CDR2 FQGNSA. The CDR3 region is CASSFELAGAGGELFF. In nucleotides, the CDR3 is TGTGCCAGCAGCTTTGAATTAGCGGGAGCGGGCGGGGAGCTGTTTTTT.

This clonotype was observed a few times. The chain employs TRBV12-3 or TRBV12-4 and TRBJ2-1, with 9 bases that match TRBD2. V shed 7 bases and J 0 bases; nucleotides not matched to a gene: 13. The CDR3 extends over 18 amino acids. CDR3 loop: CASTFPRASGVSYNEQFF. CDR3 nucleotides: TGTGCCAGCACCTTTCCCCGGGCTAGCGGGGTCTCCTACAATGAGCAGTTCTTC.

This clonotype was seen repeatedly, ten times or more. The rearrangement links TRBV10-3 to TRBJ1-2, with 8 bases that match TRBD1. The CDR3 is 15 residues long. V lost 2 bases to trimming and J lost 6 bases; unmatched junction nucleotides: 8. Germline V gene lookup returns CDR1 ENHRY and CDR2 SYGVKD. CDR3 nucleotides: TGTGCCATCAGTGAGAGTTCTGGACAGGGTCATGGCTACACCTTC. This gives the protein CAISESSGQGHGYTF.

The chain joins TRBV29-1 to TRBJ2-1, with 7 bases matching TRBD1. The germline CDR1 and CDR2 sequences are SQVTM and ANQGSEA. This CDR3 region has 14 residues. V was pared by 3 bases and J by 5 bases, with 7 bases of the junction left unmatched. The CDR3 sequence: CSVERGTANNEQFF. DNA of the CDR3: TGCAGCGTTGAGAGGGGGACAGCAAACAATGAGCAGTTCTTC.